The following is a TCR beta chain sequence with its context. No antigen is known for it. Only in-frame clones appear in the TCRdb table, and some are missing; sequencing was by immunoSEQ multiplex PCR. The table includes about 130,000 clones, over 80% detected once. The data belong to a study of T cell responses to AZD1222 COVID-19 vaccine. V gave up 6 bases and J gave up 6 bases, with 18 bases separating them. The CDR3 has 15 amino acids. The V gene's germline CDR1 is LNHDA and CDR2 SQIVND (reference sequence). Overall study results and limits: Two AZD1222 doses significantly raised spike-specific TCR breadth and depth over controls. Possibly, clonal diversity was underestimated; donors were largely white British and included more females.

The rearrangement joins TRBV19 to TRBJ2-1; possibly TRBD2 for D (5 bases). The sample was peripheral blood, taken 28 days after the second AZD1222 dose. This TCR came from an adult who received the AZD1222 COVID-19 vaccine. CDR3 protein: CASREEAGRRNEQFF. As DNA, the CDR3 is TGTGCCAGTAGAGAGGAGGCAGGACGACGCAATGAGCAGTTCTTC.